This TCR beta chain was sequenced during a study of T cell repertoires in cytomegalovirus infection. Across the whole study: Well-studied HLA-B-restricted CMV epitopes were used in the study alongside recently identified HLA-C-restricted ones.

On this clonotype: Its specificity is unknown.

Study observations and caveats: Carriage of CMV together with the relevant HLA was identifiable through cumulative public TCR beta family frequency. Ex vivo responses were dominated by HLA-C-restricted CMV-specific TCR beta clonotypes.

A single record per CDR3 protein comes from TCRdb applying MiXCR to the reads. The sample holds fewer than 200,000 distinct CDR3 sequences, about 20% seen once. Germline loops: CDR1 SGHTA, CDR2 FQGNSA. Trimming took 5 bases from V and 0 from J; bases not matched to a gene: 4. This CDR3 region has 15 residues. The receptor comes from a human donor in good health (CMV status not recorded). Some clones in this sample may be carry-over from other donors' samples. The chain joins TRBV7-2 to TRBJ2-7, with 10 positions matching TRBD1. The source was CD8+ T cells from cultured PBMCs, collected from culture after CMV antigen stimulation. CDR3 residues: CASSEDRGASYEQYF. For the CDR3, the DNA is TGTGCCAGCAGCGAGGACAGGGGGGCCTCCTACGAGCAGTACTTC. Combining the CDR3 with reference TRBV7-2 and TRBJ2-7 gives the whole variable domain GAGVSQSPSNKVTEKGKDVELRCDPISGHTALYWYRQSLGQGLEFLIYFQGNSAPDKSGLPSDRFSAERTGGSVSTLTIQRTQQEDSAVYLCASSEDRGASYEQYFGPGTRLTVT.